This T cell receptor beta chain emerged from a study of graft-versus-host responses after intestinal transplantation. For the study at large: Induction with anti-thymocyte globulin, then tacrolimus and steroids for approximately three years, was given to all recipients.

A note on this clone: The antigen is unknown.

The repertoire was sequenced with immunoSEQ multiplex PCR; TCRdb's copy has only in-frame clones and lacks some. The sample carries 150,000 or so clones, around 90% recorded once. Trimming cost V 2 bases and J 4 bases; bases outside gene matches: 6. The germline V gene encodes CDR1 SGHTA and CDR2 FQGNSA. The CDR3 has 15 residues. The source was unstimulated CD4+ T cells sorted from spleen or lymph node cells, collected before intestinal transplant. The receptor was derived from a human donor who received an intestinal transplant. V is TRBV7-2 and J is TRBJ1-1, with TRBD1 matching over 8 bases. The DNA for the CDR3 is TGTGCCAGCAGCTTAAAGCAGGGGGCGGCCACTGAAGCTTTCTTT. It is translated as CASSLKQGAATEAFF.